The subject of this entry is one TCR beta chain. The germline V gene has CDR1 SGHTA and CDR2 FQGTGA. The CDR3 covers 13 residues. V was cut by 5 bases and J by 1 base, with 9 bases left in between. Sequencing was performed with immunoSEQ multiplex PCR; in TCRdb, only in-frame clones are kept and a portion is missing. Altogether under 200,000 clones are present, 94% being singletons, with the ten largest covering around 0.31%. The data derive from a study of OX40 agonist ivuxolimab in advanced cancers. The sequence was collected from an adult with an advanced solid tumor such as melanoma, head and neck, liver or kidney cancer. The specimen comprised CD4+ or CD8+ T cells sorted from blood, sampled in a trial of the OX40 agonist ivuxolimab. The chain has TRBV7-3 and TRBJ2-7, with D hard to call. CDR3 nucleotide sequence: TGTGCCAGCAGCGCACAACCGTCCTACGAGCAGTACTTC. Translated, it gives CASSAQPSYEQYF.